Listed here are 27 T cell receptor beta chains from one sample, sequenced in a study of a mutant IDH1 vaccine in newly diagnosed glioma. Antigens for these TCRs are unknown. Profiling relied on immunoSEQ multiplex PCR, and the TCRdb table lists in-frame clones only, not all of them. This table has about 82,000 clones, 75% to 85% appearing once. This sample's time point: week 23, last vaccination. Topical imiquimod was applied with each vaccine dose, which held 300 ug of mutant IDH1 20-mer peptide. The material sequenced was PBMCs, taken from a glioma patient whose treatment included an IDH1 peptide vaccine. The receptors come from a man between 25 and 39 years old with glioma. Some clones in this sample may be carry-over from other donors' samples.

A note on this clone: This may come from a read error, since a much larger clone is one base off. The chain employs TRBV4-1 and TRBJ2-7, with D tentatively TRBD1 or TRBD2 (6 bases each). The CDR3 extends over 16 amino acids. The germline gives CDR1 MGHRA, CDR2 YSYEKL. V was trimmed by 0 bases and J by 7 bases, leaving 19 bases between them. In nucleotides, the CDR3 is TGCGCCAGCAGCCAAGATGGGGTGGGAAGGGGGAGGGAGCAGTACTTC. The encoded protein is CASSQDGVGRGREQYF.

As DNA, the CDR3 is TGTGCCAGCAGTTATCCCTCGACTGAAGCTTTCTTT. The encoded protein is CASSYPSTEAFF. The chain couples TRBV28 to TRBJ1-1; no definite D call. Trimming pared 4 bases from V and 5 bases from J, leaving 8 bases between. The CDR3 has 12 amino acids. CDR1 MDHEN and CDR2 SYDVKM come from the germline V gene.

The gene calls are TRBV6-1 and TRBJ2-7, with 8 bases identical to TRBD2. Germline CDR1 reads MNHNS; CDR2 reads SASEGT. This CDR3 region has 15 residues. V dropped 5 bases and J dropped 4; count of bases not matched to a gene: 10. The CDR3, as DNA: TGTGCCAGCAGTCCCATAGTAGCGGGACTTTACGAGCAGTACTTC. This sequence encodes CASSPIVAGLYEQYF.

The CDR3 sequence: CASSPGRTYEQYF. The CDR3 nucleotides read TGTGCCAGTAGCCCGGGGAGAACCTACGAGCAGTACTTC. This sequence joins TRBV19 and TRBJ2-7; maybe TRBD2 (5 bases). Germline V gene lookup returns CDR1 LNHDA and CDR2 SQIVND (reference sequence). V lost 6 bases, J lost 2 bases, and 11 bases lay in between. CDR3 length equals 13 residues.

The chain recombines TRBV2 with TRBJ2-7; a weak D match, TRBD1 (5 bases). CDR3 length: 14 amino acids. Germline V gene data show CDR1 as SNHLY and CDR2 as FYNNEI. Trimming pared 6 bases from V and 1 base from J, leaving 13 bases between. CDR3 DNA: TGTGCCAGCAGCCCGCTAGGGGTATCCTACGAGCAGTACTTC. Its translation: CASSPLGVSYEQYF.

The chain employs TRBV4-1 and TRBJ2-2, with D unclear. Germline loops: CDR1 MGHRA, CDR2 YSYEKL. The CDR3 extends over 13 amino acids. Trimming left V 4 bases short and J 11 bases short, with 14 bases between. The CDR3 coding sequence is TGCGCCAGCAGCCCGTCGAATAGTCGAGAGCTGTTTTTT. Translated, it gives CASSPSNSRELFF.

The chain couples TRBV27 to TRBJ1-5, with D uncertain. The CDR3 runs 14 residues. The V and J ends lost 3 bases and 4 bases respectively, with 10 bases between them. Germline CDR1 is MNHEY and CDR2 is SMNVEV (reference sequence). The CDR3 here is CASSFGSSNQPQHF. CDR3 nucleotides: TGTGCCAGCAGTTTTGGCAGCTCAAATCAGCCCCAGCATTTT.

The chain joins TRBV18 to TRBJ1-5, with D possibly matching TRBD1 (6 bases). This CDR3 spans 17 amino acids. V was trimmed by 2 bases and J by 1 base, leaving 15 bases between them. CDR1 KGHSH and CDR2 LQKENI come from the germline V gene. CDR3 region: CASSPIGGGGSNQPQHF. For the CDR3, the DNA is TGTGCCAGCTCACCAATAGGAGGGGGGGGAAGCAATCAGCCCCAGCATTTT.

The V and J genes are TRBV28 and TRBJ2-3; D may correspond to TRBD1 or TRBD2 (5 bases each). Trimming cost V 8 bases and J 6 bases, with 21 bases left between them. Germline V gene sequence: CDR1 MDHEN, CDR2 SYDVKM. The length of the CDR3 is 15 residues. The CDR3 is CASSSVGLADDTQYF. In DNA form, the CDR3 reads TGTGCCAGCTCCTCCGTGGGGCTAGCTGATGATACGCAGTATTTT.

This clone has a single count. The genes are TRBV5-1 and TRBJ2-3, with D tentatively TRBD1 (5 bases). The CDR3 length is 14 residues. V was trimmed by 4 bases and J by 4 bases, leaving 13 bases between them. The V gene's germline CDR1 is SGHRS and CDR2 YFSETQ. DNA for the CDR3: TGCGCCAGCAGCACGGACAACTTACCAGATACGCAGTATTTT. Translated: CASSTDNLPDTQYF. Together with reference TRBV5-1 and TRBJ2-3, the CDR3 gives the full variable domain: KAGVTQTPRYLIKTRGQQVTLSCSPISGHRSVSWYQQTPGQGLQFLFEYFSETQRNKGNFPGRFSGRQFSNSRSEMNVSTLELGDSALYLCASSTDNLPDTQYFGPGTRLTVL.

This chain uses TRBV30 with TRBJ1-1; 7 bases match TRBD1. Germline values: CDR1 GTSNPN, CDR2 SVGIG (reference sequence). V shed 7 bases, J shed 6 bases, and the junction held 5 bases outside the gene matches. This CDR3 spans 11 amino acids. Here the CDR3 reads CAFQTGAEAFF. The CDR3 DNA is TGTGCCTTTCAAACAGGGGCTGAAGCTTTCTTT.

V usage is TRBV11-2 and J usage is TRBJ1-5; D possibly corresponds to TRBD1 (6 bases). The CDR3 sequence is 14 residues long. The V end lost 0 bases, the J end lost 11 bases, and 14 bases lay between the germline ends. The germline gives CDR1 SGHAT, CDR2 FQNNGV. CDR3 in DNA: TGTGCCAGCAGCTTAGATCAATGGGGGGCGGCCCAGCATTTT. Translation gives CASSLDQWGAAQHF.

The chain joins TRBV6-1 to TRBJ1-2; unclear D gene. V lost 6 bases, J lost 3 bases, and 11 bases lay in between. Germline CDR1 and CDR2: MNHNS and SASEGT. This CDR3 is 13 amino acids long. The CDR3 sequence: CASSLLGHYGYTF. The CDR3 nucleotides read TGTGCCAGCAGCCTTCTTGGCCACTATGGCTACACCTTC.

J is TRBJ2-1 and V is TRBV15, with 7 bases aligning to TRBD1. Per germline, CDR1 LNHNV and CDR2 YYDKDF (reference sequence). This CDR3 comprises 15 residues. V gave up 4 bases and J gave up 2 bases; unmatched junction bases: 5. This chain's CDR3 is CATSKGAQTYNEQFF. The CDR3 DNA reads as TGTGCCACCAGCAAGGGGGCGCAGACCTACAATGAGCAGTTCTTC.

The V call is TRBV7-8, the J call TRBJ1-1; 7 bases are a match to TRBD1. Germline-derived CDR1 and CDR2 are SGHVS and FQNEAQ. V was clipped by 5 bases and J by 2 bases; unmatched bases: 8. This CDR3 contains 15 residues. The CDR3 spells CASSPPGTVNTEAFF. The CDR3 DNA follows: TGTGCCAGCAGCCCACCCGGGACAGTCAACACTGAAGCTTTCTTT.

The chain uses TRBV7-2 and TRBJ1-2, with 10 bases that match TRBD1. V lost 2 bases, J lost 8 bases, and 5 bases stayed unmatched. Germline CDR1 is SGHTA and CDR2 is FQGNSA. The CDR3 is made up of 14 amino acids. The CDR3, as DNA: TGTGCCAGCAGCTTAACGGGACAGGGGTACGGCTACACCTTC. Translating gives CASSLTGQGYGYTF.

The rearrangement joins TRBV6-1 to TRBJ1-1; D is unclear. CDR1 and CDR2 from the germline V gene are MNHNS and SASEGT. The V end lost 6 bases, the J end lost 0 bases, and 8 bases lay between the germline ends. The length of the CDR3 is 13 residues. CDR3: CASRLQLNTEAFF. CDR3 bases: TGTGCCAGCAGATTACAGCTGAACACTGAAGCTTTCTTT.

This sequence joins TRBV19 and TRBJ2-3, with D perhaps matching TRBD1 (6 bases). Between the trimmed V and J ends, which lost 2 bases and 5 bases, there was a span of 11 bases. The length of the CDR3 is 14 residues. Germline CDR1 is LNHDA and CDR2 is SQIVND (reference sequence). CDR3 DNA: TGTGCCAGTAGTATAATCGCACAGGGAGATACGCAGTATTTT. It yields the protein CASSIIAQGDTQYF.

The genes are TRBV14 and TRBJ2-1, with D tentatively TRBD2 (5 bases). The CDR3 spans 13 residues. V was trimmed by 8 bases and J by 9 bases, leaving 17 bases between them. The germline CDR1 and CDR2 sequences are SGHDN and FVKESK. This CDR3 is CASGLARVGEQFF. The CDR3 nucleotides read TGTGCCAGCGGCCTAGCCCGAGTAGGTGAGCAGTTCTTC. The complete variable domain, with remaining parts taken from reference TRBV14 and TRBJ2-1, reads EAGVTQFPSHSVIEKGQTVTLRCDPISGHDNLYWYRRVMGKEIKFLLHFVKESKQDESGMPNNRFLAERTGGTYSTLKVQPAELEDSGVYFCASGLARVGEQFFGPGTRLTVL.

The chain uses TRBV5-6 and TRBJ1-2, with TRBD1 matching 7 bases. After removal of 4 bases from V and 6 bases from J, the junction contained 12 bases not matched to a gene. Germline V gives CDR1 SGHDT, CDR2 YYEEEE. This CDR3 is built from 15 residues. The CDR3 nucleotides are TGTGCCAGCAGCGGCGGGCTGACAGGGATCGATGGCTACACCTTC. This gives the protein CASSGGLTGIDGYTF.

The rearrangement uses TRBV2 and TRBJ1-2; D might be TRBD1 (5 bases). CDR1 SNHLY and CDR2 FYNNEI come from the germline V gene. This CDR3 has 15 residues. V was cut by 6 bases and J by 5 bases, with 19 bases left in between. Here the CDR3 DNA reads TGTGCCAGCAGCGCCGGGACCCCCGGCGCATATGGCTACACCTTC. Amino acid sequence: CASSAGTPGAYGYTF.

The V call is TRBV4-1, the J call TRBJ1-1; no clear D gene. Germline CDR1 is MGHRA and CDR2 is YSYEKL. The V gene lost 4 bases and the J gene lost 4 bases, with 13 bases spanning the gap. CDR3 length: 14 residues. The CDR3 region has the DNA TGCGCCAGCAGCCCGCCGTTGACGGGCACTGAAGCTTTCTTT. This codes for CASSPPLTGTEAFF.

The chain carries TRBV15 and TRBJ1-3; D is uncertain. Germline CDR1 and CDR2: LNHNV and YYDKDF (reference sequence). The CDR3 totals 15 residues. The germline V and J ends were trimmed by 0 bases and 0 bases, with 6 bases remaining between them. CDR3 coding DNA: TGTGCCACCAGCAGAGATGGGCCCTCTGGAAACACCATATATTTT. Encoded protein: CATSRDGPSGNTIYF.

The chain is built from TRBV4-2 and TRBJ2-3, with 8 bases that match TRBD1. With 0 bases clipped from V and 8 bases from J, the junction kept 7 bases outside the gene matches. There are 15 residues in the CDR3. Per germline, CDR1 LGHNA and CDR2 YNFKEQ. The DNA for the CDR3 is TGTGCCAGCAGCCAAGATGACTTCACAGGGGGTACGCAGTATTTT. Amino acid sequence: CASSQDDFTGGTQYF.

This chain links TRBV18 with TRBJ2-7, with TRBD1 as a possible D gene (5 bases). V was clipped by 3 bases and J by 5 bases, with 11 bases between them. Germline V gene data show CDR1 as KGHSH and CDR2 as LQKENI. The CDR3 is made up of 13 amino acids. The CDR3 sequence is CASSPGLQDEQYF. CDR3 DNA sequence: TGTGCCAGCTCACCGGGTTTACAGGACGAGCAGTACTTC.

This chain joins TRBV30 and TRBJ1-1; possible D gene TRBD1, 6 bases. Germline V gene sequence: CDR1 GTSNPN, CDR2 SVGIG (reference sequence). V lost 3 bases and J 1 base, leaving 15 bases between the germline ends. CDR3 size: 15 residues. Here the CDR3 DNA reads TGTGCCTGGAGCGGACCCTACAGGGAGAACACTGAAGCTTTCTTT. Amino acids: CAWSGPYRENTEAFF.

The V call is TRBV28, the J call TRBJ1-1; the D gene is possibly TRBD1 (6 bases). The length of the CDR3 is 14 residues. Germline CDR1 MDHEN, CDR2 SYDVKM. Trimming cost V 3 bases and J 8 bases, with 16 bases left between them. The CDR3 nucleotides read TGTGCCAGCAGTTTGAGGAGGGGACATGCCGAAGCTTTCTTT. Protein sequence: CASSLRRGHAEAFF.